A selection of T cell receptor beta chains follows, all from one sample in a study of shared clonotypes between healthy human individuals. The method was immunoSEQ multiplex PCR; TCRdb's version includes in-frame clones alone and lacks a portion of them. The profile covers 1 million to 1.2 million clones, with approximately 77% appearing a single time and approximately 0.95% taken by the ten largest. Sequencing was done on a sample of memory CD4+ T cells from PBMCs. Source of these receptors: a man between 18 and 29 years old in good health. Some clones in this sample may be carry-over from other donors' samples. Both conserved end residues are part of each CDR3. Fields, in order: clone size, V gene, J gene, CDR3 protein. Rows may omit the clone size; those that give it use once, few, many or a size class.

-	TRBV2	TRBJ2-2	CASRGGGRAGELFF
-	TRBV10-3	TRBJ2-3	CAISESSGRIDTQYF
once	TRBV4-1	TRBJ1-5	CASSQVGRDQPQHF
-	TRBV4-3	TRBJ1-1	CASSQDLGQGGTEAFF
few	TRBV5-1	TRBJ1-2	CASSLGGTVSRLDGYTF
few	TRBV7-2	TRBJ1-2	CASSPAGRHSTF
few	TRBV18	TRBJ2-7	CASSLNVADEQYF
-	TRBV5-1	TRBJ2-5	CASSVGAQETQYF
once	TRBV5-1	TRBJ1-2	CASSLTGTGGDGYTF
-	TRBV11-2	TRBJ2-7	CASSLASGSYEQYF
few	TRBV19	TRBJ2-3	CASGDSSTDTQYF
-	TRBV30	TRBJ2-5	CAWSVNPETQYF
-	TRBV19	TRBJ1-5	CASSMLESNQPQHF
-	TRBV7-3	TRBJ2-1	CASSPRGSGGEQFF
-	TRBV27	TRBJ2-1	CATRGVGNEQFF
-	TRBV2	TRBJ2-2	CASTRDSRTGELFF
few	TRBV7-9	TRBJ2-2	CASSALLLAINTGELFF
-	TRBV6-1	TRBJ2-2	CASKGARNTGELFF
once	TRBV7-2	TRBJ2-7	CASSPRSGSPSYEQYF
-	TRBV4-3	TRBJ2-7	CASSQKVIPNSYEQYF
-	TRBV7-2	TRBJ1-1	CASRSQGNTEAFF
-	TRBV5-1	TRBJ2-5	CASSPTSVRQETQYF
-	TRBV28	TRBJ1-5	CASSVNGNQPQHF
-	TRBV28	TRBJ2-7	CASCPSLGRTSYEQYF
-	TRBV6-6	TRBJ2-3	CATRDMRTASTDTQYF
-	TRBV29-1	TRBJ2-1	CSVSTGGRYNEQFF